The clone carrying this T cell receptor (beta chain) was picked up a small number of times. This specimen comes from a study of blood T cell repertoires in COVID-19. About the study: COVID-19 samples, acute and convalescent, were from the United States, Italy and Spain. Sample material is recorded as cDNA or gDNA derived from T cells, B-cell-depleted T cells, or PBMCs.

In the original analysis: Researchers report that nucleated cell counts were estimated from reference gene primer amplification. The protocol was immunoSEQ multiplex PCR, while the TCRdb copy is restricted to in-frame clones and leaves out a portion. The DNA gave D and trimming, while V, J and clone size come from that table. This repertoire shows 100,000 or so clones, 85% to 95% found once; its top ten account for roughly 6.4%. The CDR3 spans 14 residues. Germline CDR1 is SEHNR and CDR2 is FQNEAQ (reference sequence). V lost 4 bases and J 7 bases, leaving 17 bases between the germline ends. Sample: peripheral blood. This chain links TRBV7-9 with TRBJ2-7, with D maybe TRBD1 (6 bases). The TCR sequence derives from an older woman with active COVID-19. In nucleotides, the CDR3 is TGTGCCAGCAGCTCAGGACAGATTTCGGGTGAGCAGTACTTC. Its translation is CASSSGQISGEQYF.